A single sample gave rise to the 29 T cell receptor beta chains below, sequenced in a study of early T cells in non-severe SARS-CoV-2 infection. In TCRdb, the 5' RACE reads were re-called with MiXCR into one record per CDR3 protein. This table has about 73,000 distinct CDR3 sequences, approximately 13% appearing once. Sequencing used whole blood. These receptors were collected from an adult who was a healthcare worker with PCR-confirmed SARS-CoV-2 infection or an uninfected control (not recorded which).

The gene calls are TRBV5-8 and TRBJ1-2; D not resolved. V was cut by 1 base and J by 2 bases, with 9 bases left in between. Germline V gene sequence: CDR1 SGHTS, CDR2 YDEGEE. This CDR3 contains 14 residues. The CDR3 bases are TGTGCCAGCAGCTTGATAGGGTGGAACTATGGCTACACCTTC. This encodes CASSLIGWNYGYTF.

This clonotype was counted between two and nine times. The CDR3, as DNA: TGTGCCAGCAGCGTAAATCCAGAAGCTTCCTACGAGCAGTACTTC. Protein: CASSVNPEASYEQYF. The chain couples TRBV9 to TRBJ2-7; D is undetermined. The CDR3 runs 15 residues. Trimming stripped 1 base from V and 1 base from J, with 12 bases between. CDR1 and CDR2 (germline): SGDLS, YYNGEE.

With regard to this clonotype: The CDR3 end shows no conserved phenylalanine or tryptophan, and so a read error is likely. The J gene is TRBJ2-3, the V gene TRBV7-8; D not resolved. This CDR3 comprises 12 residues. Germline V gene lookup returns CDR1 SGHVS and CDR2 FQNEAQ. V shed 2 bases and J shed 5 bases, with 5 bases lying between them. The DNA of the CDR3 is TGTGCCAGCAGCTTACTTGAAGATACGCAGTATTTA. Protein product: CASSLLEDTQYL.

This clonotype was picked up a small number of times. CDR3 loop: CASSDPKGTRETYEQYF. CDR3 sequence (DNA): TGTGCCAGCAGTGATCCCAAAGGGACACGAGAAACCTACGAGCAGTACTTC. This sequence joins TRBV2 and TRBJ2-7, with TRBD1 as a possible D gene (6 bases). The V end lost 3 bases, the J end lost 2 bases, and 20 bases lay between the germline ends. Germline values: CDR1 SNHLY, CDR2 FYNNEI. The CDR3 spans 17 residues. The variable domain in full, completed from reference TRBV2 and TRBJ2-7, reads EPEVTQTPSHQVTQMGQEVILRCVPISNHLYFYWYRQILGQKVEFLVSFYNNEISEKSEIFDDQFSVERPDGSNFTLKIRSTKLEDSAMYFCASSDPKGTRETYEQYFGPGTRLTVT.

This clonotype came up many times. This rearrangement joins TRBV12-5 to TRBJ1-1; D might be TRBD1 (5 bases). CDR3 length: 13 amino acids. Germline CDR1 and CDR2: LGHNT and FRNRAP. The V end lost 1 base, the J end lost 8 bases, and 11 bases lay between the germline ends. Here the CDR3 reads CASGLGAGAEAFF. In DNA form, the CDR3 reads TGTGCTAGTGGTTTGGGCGCCGGGGCAGAAGCTTTCTTT.

V usage is TRBV29-1 and J usage is TRBJ1-4, with D unclear. In germline, CDR1 is SQVTM, CDR2 ANQGSEA. The length of the CDR3 is 10 residues. Trimming stripped 6 bases from V and 4 bases from J, with 3 bases between. The CDR3 protein is CSVLNEKLFF. CDR3 coding DNA: TGCAGCGTACTTAATGAAAAACTGTTTTTT.

This clonotype has a handful of counts. The V and J genes are TRBV20-1 and TRBJ1-5; D is ambiguous. The ends were cut back, 2 bases at V and 0 bases at J, with 17 bases in the middle. Germline V gene lookup returns CDR1 DFQATT and CDR2 SNEGSKA (reference sequence). The CDR3 sequence is 17 residues long. The CDR3 bases are TGCAGTGCTAGACCCGGCTCCCAAGAATATAGCAATCAGCCCCAGCATTTT. Protein product: CSARPGSQEYSNQPQHF.

This chain connects TRBV12-3 or TRBV12-4 to TRBJ1-1, with 7 nucleotides matching TRBD1. The CDR3 is 15 residues long. Trimming took 6 bases from V and 4 from J; bases not matched to a gene: 11. In DNA, the CDR3 is TGTGCCAGCAGCCCAGATTTCAGGGGGTCCACTGAAGCTTTCTTT. This encodes CASSPDFRGSTEAFF.

This clonotype has only a few counts. V is TRBV20-1 and J is TRBJ2-7, with 10 bases aligning to TRBD1. Germline loops: CDR1 DFQATT, CDR2 SNEGSKA (reference sequence). V was clipped by 5 bases and J by 3 bases; unmatched bases: 4. There are 13 residues in the CDR3. DNA for the CDR3: TGCAGTGCTTCCGGGACAGGGGTCTACGAGCAGTACTTC. Encoded protein: CSASGTGVYEQYF.

V is TRBV5-4 and J is TRBJ2-7, with 7 bases identical to TRBD2. With 0 bases clipped from V and 3 bases from J, the junction kept 9 bases outside the gene matches. The CDR3 contains 16 residues. Germline lookup yields CDR1 SGHNT and CDR2 YYREEE (reference sequence). CDR3 sequence reads: CASSLAPSGRIYEQYF. The CDR3 DNA is TGTGCCAGCAGCTTGGCCCCTAGCGGACGAATCTACGAGCAGTACTTC.

Comments on this clonotype: The junction does not match germline at one end; this may be a read error. The chain uses TRBV5-1 and TRBJ1-4, with D possibly being TRBD1 (6 bases). The CDR3 spans 16 residues. From germline, CDR1 is SGHRS and CDR2 YFSETQ. DNA of the CDR3: TGCGCCAGCAGCCCGCTACAGGGACCAAAGGGGGAAAAACCGTTTTTT. It encodes CASSPLQGPKGEKPFF.

This clonotype was seen only a few times. The chain combines TRBV7-9 with TRBJ2-7; D is ambiguous. Germline V gene sequence: CDR1 SEHNR, CDR2 FQNEAQ (reference sequence). V was clipped by 3 bases and J by 5 bases, with 17 bases between them. CDR3 size: 15 residues. The CDR3 region has the DNA TGTGCCAGCAGCTTGGTTACCCCTCAAGTGGACGAGCAGTACTTC. It translates to CASSLVTPQVDEQYF.

This clonotype appeared many times. The V and J genes are TRBV20-1 and TRBJ1-1; no clear D. CDR1 is DFQATT and CDR2 is SNEGSKA in the germline V gene (reference sequence). Trimming cost V 3 bases and J 8 bases, with 13 bases left between them. CDR3 length: 12 amino acids. CDR3 nucleotide sequence: TGCAGTGCTAGGGAATATCCTGGAGAAGCTTTCTTT. This sequence encodes CSAREYPGEAFF.

This chain links TRBV28 with TRBJ2-5, with D possibly TRBD2 on 6 matching bases. Germline V gives CDR1 MDHEN, CDR2 SYDVKM. The ends were cut back, 8 bases at V and 2 bases at J, with 15 bases in the middle. CDR3 length equals 14 residues. CDR3 protein: CASWASAPQETQYF. The CDR3 nucleotides are TGTGCCAGCTGGGCTAGCGCACCACAAGAGACCCAGTACTTC.

This clonotype was seen many times. The chain couples TRBV7-9 to TRBJ2-6, with TRBD1 identical over 8 bases. V dropped 5 bases and J dropped 1; count of bases not matched to a gene: 4. The germline CDR1 and CDR2 sequences are SEHNR and FQNEAQ (reference sequence). The CDR3 is 16 amino acids. The CDR3 region is CASSLDRASGANVLTF. The CDR3 nucleotides read TGTGCCAGCAGCCTGGACAGGGCGTCTGGGGCCAACGTCCTGACTTTC.

The CDR3 here is CSAGGAGGSYEQYF. The CDR3 coding sequence is TGCAGTGCCGGCGGAGCGGGGGGTTCCTACGAGCAGTACTTC. J is TRBJ2-7 and V is TRBV20-1; 9 bases match TRBD2. The germline V gene encodes CDR1 DFQATT and CDR2 SNEGSKA (reference sequence). J was trimmed by 1 base and V by 6 bases; bases with no gene match: 7. The CDR3 extends over 14 amino acids.

The V call is TRBV4-3, the J call TRBJ2-7; either TRBD1 or TRBD2 may fit D (5 bases each). Trimming left V 2 bases short and J 3 bases short, with 11 bases between. Per germline, CDR1 LGHNA and CDR2 YSLEER. The CDR3 covers 14 residues. DNA for the CDR3: TGCGCCAGCAGCCAATCCAGGGAGCTCTACGAGCAGTACTTC. Protein: CASSQSRELYEQYF.

This chain joins TRBV5-4 and TRBJ1-6, with D perhaps TRBD1 (6 bases). Per the germline V gene, CDR1 is SGHNT and CDR2 is YYREEE (reference sequence). CDR3 length: 15 residues. V lost 0 bases and J 6 bases, leaving 10 bases between the germline ends. The CDR3, as DNA: TGTGCCAGCAGCTTGGGGGGGACACCTAATTCACCCCTCCACTTT. Protein sequence: CASSLGGTPNSPLHF.

The V call is TRBV11-3, the J call TRBJ1-1; D gene unclear. V lost 5 bases to trimming and J lost 4 bases, with 11 bases between them. Germline loops: CDR1 SGHNT, CDR2 YENEEA. The CDR3 has 13 residues. The CDR3 DNA follows: TGTGCCAGCAGCCACGGAAGTTCCACTGAAGCTTTCTTT. Amino acid sequence: CASSHGSSTEAFF.

This clonotype was counted at least ten times. The chain has TRBV11-2 and TRBJ2-7, with D uncertain. The CDR3 has 14 residues. V lost 1 base to trimming and J lost 2 bases, with 9 bases between them. In germline, CDR1 is SGHAT, CDR2 FQNNGV. The CDR3 here is CASSLGVATYEQYF. In DNA, the CDR3 is TGTGCCAGCAGCTTAGGAGTGGCAACCTACGAGCAGTACTTC. The entire variable domain, with the rest obtained from reference TRBV11-2 and TRBJ2-7, is as follows: EAGVAQSPRYKIIEKRQSVAFWCNPISGHATLYWYQQILGQGPKLLIQFQNNGVVDDSQLPKDRFSAERLKGVDSTLKIQPAKLEDSAVYLCASSLGVATYEQYFGPGTRLTVT.

The chain employs TRBV20-1 and TRBJ2-1; 7 bases match TRBD1. V shed 4 bases, J shed 2 bases, and the junction held 14 bases outside the gene matches. There are 17 residues in the CDR3. The germline V gene encodes CDR1 DFQATT and CDR2 SNEGSKA (reference sequence). CDR3 loop: CSATTLETGRTYNEQFF. CDR3 sequence (DNA): TGCAGTGCTACAACCCTCGAGACAGGGCGAACCTACAATGAGCAGTTCTTC.

This chain joins TRBV20-1 and TRBJ2-3, with 11 nucleotides matching TRBD2. Trimming removed 5 bases from V and 0 bases from J; junction bases left unmatched: 16. In germline, CDR1 is DFQATT, CDR2 SNEGSKA (reference sequence). This CDR3 spans 19 amino acids. CDR3 region: CSAFPPLGSGGGSTDTQYF. The CDR3 nucleotides are TGCAGTGCTTTTCCCCCTCTGGGTAGCGGGGGGGGTAGCACAGATACGCAGTATTTT.

This clonotype turned up a few times. This chain connects TRBV29-1 to TRBJ1-1, with D uncertain. Trimming pared 4 bases from V and 6 bases from J, leaving 15 bases between. CDR1 and CDR2 (germline): SQVTM, ANQGSEA. CDR3 length: 13 amino acids. The CDR3 sequence: CSVGAVGVAEAFF. As DNA, the CDR3 is TGCAGCGTTGGGGCCGTGGGCGTCGCTGAAGCTTTCTTT.

This clonotype was counted ten times or more. This chain joins TRBV20-1 and TRBJ2-5; TRBD1 is a possible D gene (6 bases). This CDR3 comprises 12 residues. Trimming took 3 bases from V and 3 from J, leaving 8 bases between them. Germline assignment: CDR1 DFQATT and CDR2 SNEGSKA (reference sequence). CDR3 sequence: CSASPGEETQYF. CDR3 nucleotide sequence: TGCAGTGCTAGCCCAGGGGAAGAGACCCAGTACTTC.

The chain links TRBV28 to TRBJ1-1; D is unclear. V lost 9 bases and J 0 bases, leaving 5 bases between the germline ends. The CDR3 is 11 residues long. Germline CDR1 and CDR2: MDHEN and SYDVKM. As DNA, the CDR3 is TGTGCCAGTAACATGAACACTGAAGCTTTCTTT. Protein sequence: CASNMNTEAFF. The full variable domain, completed using reference TRBV28 and TRBJ1-1, is DVKVTQSSRYLVKRTGEKVFLECVQDMDHENMFWYRQDPGLGLRLIYFSYDVKMKEKGDIPEGYSVSREKKERFSLILESASTNQTSMYLCASNMNTEAFFGQGTRLTVV.

The chain carries TRBV18 and TRBJ2-3; the match to TRBD1 covers 7 bases. With 3 bases clipped from V and 2 bases from J, the junction kept 8 bases outside the gene matches. CDR3 length: 16 residues. Germline V gene lookup returns CDR1 KGHSH and CDR2 LQKENI. The CDR3 nucleotides are TGTGCCAGCTCACCCGCCTGGACAGGAGACACAGATACGCAGTATTTT. Translation gives CASSPAWTGDTDTQYF.

The chain has TRBV20-1 and TRBJ1-1; 9 bases align to TRBD1. The CDR3 covers 13 residues. V lost 6 bases, J lost 5 bases, and 7 bases stayed unmatched. Germline V gene lookup returns CDR1 DFQATT and CDR2 SNEGSKA (reference sequence). Here the CDR3 DNA reads TGCAGTGCCCGCTCGACAGGGGGTACTGAAGCTTTCTTT. It yields the protein CSARSTGGTEAFF.

This clonotype has just a few counts. This chain joins TRBV21-1 and TRBJ2-1. TRBV21-1 is described as a pseudogene. The CDR3 covers 16 residues. CDR3 region: CASSKTSGSSYNEQFF. In nucleotides, the CDR3 is TGTGCCAGCAGCAAAACCAGCGGGAGCTCCTACAATGAGCAGTTCTTC.

The chain employs TRBV7-8 and TRBJ2-3; the match to TRBD2 covers 8 bases. This CDR3 comprises 18 residues. Germline loops: CDR1 SGHVS, CDR2 FQNEAQ. The trim removed 1 base at V and 0 bases at J, leaving 9 bases unmatched. The CDR3 nucleotides are TGTGCCAGCAGCTTAGTCTCGCGGGGGGAATCTAGCACAGATACGCAGTATTTT. Amino acid sequence: CASSLVSRGESSTDTQYF.